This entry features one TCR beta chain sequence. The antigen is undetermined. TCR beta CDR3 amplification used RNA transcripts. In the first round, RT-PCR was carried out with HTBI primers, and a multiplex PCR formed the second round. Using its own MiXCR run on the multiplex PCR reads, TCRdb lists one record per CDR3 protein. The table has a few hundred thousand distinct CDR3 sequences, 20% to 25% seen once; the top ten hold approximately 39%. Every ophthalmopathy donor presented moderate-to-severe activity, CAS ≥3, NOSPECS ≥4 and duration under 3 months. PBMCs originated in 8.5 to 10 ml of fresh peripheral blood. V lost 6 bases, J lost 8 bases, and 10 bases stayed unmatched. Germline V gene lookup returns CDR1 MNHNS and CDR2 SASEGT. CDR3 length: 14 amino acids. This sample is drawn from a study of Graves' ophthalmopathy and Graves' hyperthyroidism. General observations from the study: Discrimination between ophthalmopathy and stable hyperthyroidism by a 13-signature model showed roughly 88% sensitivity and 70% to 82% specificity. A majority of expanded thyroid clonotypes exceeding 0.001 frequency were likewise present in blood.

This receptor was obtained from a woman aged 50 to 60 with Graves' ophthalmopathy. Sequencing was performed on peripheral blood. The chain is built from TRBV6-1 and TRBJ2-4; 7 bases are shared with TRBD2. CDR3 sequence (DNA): TGTGCCAGCAGGGACACCTTGGGGGGGGACATTCAGTACTTC. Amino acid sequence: CASRDTLGGDIQYF.